Presented here are 21 T cell receptor beta chains from one specimen sequenced in a study of blood T cell repertoires in COVID-19. This table comes from immunoSEQ multiplex PCR, and its TCRdb copy is limited to in-frame clones, with some not included. The data contain 200,000 or so clones, less than 90% of them singletons. What was sequenced was peripheral blood. The origin of the receptors is a woman aged 45-65 years with acute or convalescent COVID-19.

The rearrangement uses TRBV19 and TRBJ2-1; TRBD2 aligns across 10 bases. Germline CDR1 reads LNHDA; CDR2 reads SQIVND (reference sequence). V was pared by 3 bases and J by 0 bases, with 8 bases of the junction left unmatched. The length of the CDR3 is 18 residues. CDR3 residues: CASSIWASGGYSYNEQFF. The CDR3 coding sequence is TGTGCCAGTAGTATTTGGGCTAGCGGGGGATACTCCTACAATGAGCAGTTCTTC.

This chain connects TRBV5-6 to TRBJ1-5, with D perhaps matching TRBD1 (5 bases). Per the germline V gene, CDR1 is SGHDT and CDR2 is YYEEEE. This CDR3 comprises 15 residues. V lost 2 bases, J lost 5 bases, and 14 bases lay in between. CDR3 nucleotides: TGTGCCAGCAGCTTTTCAGGGATCTTATATCAGCCCCAGCATTTT. This sequence encodes CASSFSGILYQPQHF.

The V and J genes are TRBV18 and TRBJ1-5; D might be TRBD1 (5 bases). Trimming stripped 6 bases from V and 3 bases from J, with 15 bases between. There are 15 residues in the CDR3. CDR1 and CDR2 from the germline V gene are KGHSH and LQKENI. CDR3 sequence reads: CASSAGTLDNQPQHF. The CDR3 DNA reads as TGTGCCAGCTCCGCCGGGACTTTGGACAATCAGCCCCAGCATTTT.

The chain couples TRBV18 to TRBJ1-5, with TRBD1 identical over 7 bases. From germline, CDR1 is KGHSH and CDR2 LQKENI. This CDR3 is 15 amino acids long. Losses at the gene ends were 5 bases for V and 2 bases for J; bases not matched to a gene: 6. The CDR3 loop reads CASSTGVGGNQPQHF. The CDR3 DNA sequence: TGTGCCAGCTCAACAGGGGTAGGGGGCAATCAGCCCCAGCATTTT.

V usage is TRBV19 and J usage is TRBJ2-5, with 12 bases lining up with TRBD2. The germline V gene has CDR1 LNHDA and CDR2 SQIVND (reference sequence). The CDR3 runs 17 residues. Germline trimming cut 5 bases from V and 0 bases from J; bases unmatched to any gene: 7. The CDR3 region is CASSPLGTSGYQETQYF. DNA for the CDR3: TGTGCCAGTAGTCCTCTCGGGACTAGCGGGTACCAAGAGACCCAGTACTTC.

The chain has TRBV4-2 and TRBJ2-3; weak D call: TRBD2 (6 bases). Trimming removed 0 bases at V and 6 bases at J, with 13 bases between. The CDR3 is 15 amino acids. The germline V gene has CDR1 LGHNA and CDR2 YNFKEQ. CDR3 DNA: TGTGCCAGCAGCCAAGAGGGAGGATGGGGTGATACGCAGTATTTT. Translating gives CASSQEGGWGDTQYF.

The V call is TRBV9, the J call TRBJ1-6; 9 bases match TRBD1. V dropped 0 bases and J dropped 8; count of bases not matched to a gene: 12. The CDR3 covers 18 residues. Germline CDR1 SGDLS, CDR2 YYNGEE. CDR3 region: CASSVAGGRGQGDSPLHF. The CDR3 bases are TGTGCCAGCAGCGTAGCAGGAGGGAGGGGACAGGGAGATTCACCCCTCCACTTT.

The V gene is TRBV24-1, the J gene TRBJ1-5; 7 nucleotides match TRBD1. Unmatched junction bases numbered 1, after V lost 6 bases and J lost 0 bases. The CDR3 runs to 14 residues. In germline, CDR1 is KGHDR, CDR2 SFDVKD. The CDR3 spells CATSYRGSNQPQHF. The CDR3 DNA follows: TGTGCCACCAGTTACAGGGGTAGCAATCAGCCCCAGCATTTT.

This clone was recorded a few times. The chain links TRBV30 to TRBJ1-2, with D possibly TRBD1 on 6 matching bases. Germline lookup yields CDR1 GTSNPN and CDR2 SVGIG (reference sequence). The ends were cut back, 4 bases at V and 9 bases at J, with 18 bases in the middle. The CDR3 is 13 residues long. CDR3 DNA sequence: TGTGCCTGGACGACAGGCCGATTTACTCGCTACACCTTC. Translation gives CAWTTGRFTRYTF.

The chain combines TRBV5-1 with TRBJ2-5, with 7 bases identical to TRBD2. Unmatched junction bases numbered 2, after V lost 2 bases and J lost 4 bases. Germline CDR1 reads SGHRS; CDR2 reads YFSETQ. This CDR3 contains 13 residues. In DNA form, the CDR3 reads TGCGCCAGCAGCTTAAGCGGGACAGAGACCCAGTACTTC. Amino acids: CASSLSGTETQYF.

The chain has TRBV21-1 and TRBJ2-7; whether TRBD2, the table's D call, matches the DNA was not checked. TRBV21-1 is noted as a pseudogene. The CDR3 is made up of 13 amino acids. The CDR3 coding sequence is TGTGCCAGCAGCAAAAACCCGGAGCCCCAGCAGTACTTC. This sequence encodes CASSKNPEPQQYF.

The J gene is TRBJ1-2, the V gene TRBV7-3, with D unclear. CDR3 length: 15 residues. The germline V and J ends were trimmed by 3 bases and 3 bases, with 14 bases remaining between them. Germline CDR1 and CDR2: SGHTA and FQGTGA. CDR3: CASSLSGSIDYGYTF. The CDR3, as DNA: TGTGCCAGCAGCTTGAGCGGGTCTATCGACTATGGCTACACCTTC. Using reference TRBV7-3 and TRBJ1-2 for the parts outside the CDR3, the full variable domain is GAGVSQTPSNKVTEKGKYVELRCDPISGHTALYWYRQSLGQGPEFLIYFQGTGAADDSGLPNDRFFAVRPEGSVSTLKIQRTERGDSAVYLCASSLSGSIDYGYTFGSGTRLTVV.

The CDR3 DNA sequence: TGTGCCAGCAGTCGGGGGAACCAAGCCTCTGGGGCCAACGTCCTGACTTTC. The encoded protein is CASSRGNQASGANVLTF. The rearrangement joins TRBV27 to TRBJ2-6; tentative D call: TRBD2 (6 bases). Germline V lookup: CDR1 MNHEY, CDR2 SMNVEV (reference sequence). The CDR3 contains 17 residues. V was shortened by 5 bases and J by 0 bases, with 14 bases between the two germline ends. Supplemented by reference TRBV27 and TRBJ2-6, the full variable domain reads EAQVTQNPRYLITVTGKKLTVTCSQNMNHEYMSWYRQDPGLGLRQIYYSMNVEVTDKGDVPEGYKVSRKEKRNFPLILESPSPNQTSLYFCASSRGNQASGANVLTFGAGSRLTVL.

This clone was observed a handful of times. This chain links TRBV7-6 with TRBJ2-5, with D possibly being TRBD2 (5 bases). The CDR3 is 13 residues long. V shed 6 bases and J shed 4 bases, with 12 bases lying between them. CDR1 SGHVS and CDR2 FNYEAQ come from the germline V gene. The CDR3 loop reads CASSYSETETQYF. The CDR3 DNA sequence: TGTGCCAGCAGTTATAGCGAGACAGAGACCCAGTACTTC. Full variable domain (remainder filled in from reference TRBV7-6 and TRBJ2-5): GAGVSQSPRYKVTKRGQDVALRCDPISGHVSLYWYRQALGQGPEFLTYFNYEAQQDKSGLPNDRFSAERPEGSISTLTIQRTEQRDSAMYRCASSYSETETQYFGPGTRLLVL.

J is TRBJ1-4 and V is TRBV6-2 or TRBV6-3; TRBD1 matches 9 bases. V lost 2 bases and J lost 6; bases outside the gene matches: 4. This CDR3 is 15 amino acids long. Germline CDR1 reads MNHEY; CDR2 reads SVGEGT. Written as DNA, the CDR3 is TGTGCCAGCAGTTACGCGAGGACAGGGGATGAAAAACTGTTTTTT. It is translated as CASSYARTGDEKLFF.

This CDR3 is CASSLEPGYQPQHF. The CDR3 coding sequence is TGTGCCAGCAGCTTGGAACCAGGTTATCAGCCCCAGCATTTT. V is TRBV5-4 and J is TRBJ1-5; no definite D call. Germline assignment: CDR1 SGHNT and CDR2 YYREEE (reference sequence). This CDR3 is built from 14 residues. Trimming shortened V by 0 bases and J by 5 bases, and 9 bases separated the two germline ends.

The rearrangement joins TRBV5-1 to TRBJ2-2, with D perhaps matching TRBD2 (6 bases). V was shortened by 0 bases and J by 4 bases, with 13 bases between the two germline ends. The V gene's germline CDR1 is SGHRS and CDR2 YFSETQ. CDR3 length: 16 amino acids. Here the CDR3 reads CASSLGEGLATGELFF. CDR3 in DNA: TGCGCCAGCAGCTTGGGCGAGGGACTTGCCACCGGGGAGCTGTTTTTT.

This clone was observed once. The V call is TRBV7-8, the J call TRBJ2-1; 8 bases agree with TRBD2. CDR3 size: 18 residues. Germline V gene lookup returns CDR1 SGHVS and CDR2 FQNEAQ. The J segment lost 0 bases and the V segment lost 0 bases, leaving 7 bases of the junction unmatched. The CDR3: CASSLAAVAGGSYNEQFF. The CDR3 DNA reads TGTGCCAGCAGCTTAGCGGCGGTGGCGGGGGGCTCCTACAATGAGCAGTTCTTC.

The chain uses TRBV7-2 and TRBJ2-7, with D uncertain. This CDR3 is built from 15 residues. With 1 base removed from V and 3 bases from J, the gap between germline ends came to 13 bases. Germline CDR1 SGHTA, CDR2 FQGNSA. The CDR3 region has the DNA TGTGCCAGCAGCTTAGGGATAACAGTTTACTACGAGCAGTACTTC. Its protein product is CASSLGITVYYEQYF.

This sequence joins TRBV10-3 and TRBJ2-1, with D possibly being TRBD2 (7 bases). Germline assignment: CDR1 ENHRY and CDR2 SYGVKD. Trimming took 4 bases from V and 4 from J, leaving 17 bases between them. The CDR3 contains 16 residues. CDR3 in DNA: TGTGCCATCAGTGTTGTGGCGGGGGCCTCATACAATGAGCAGTTCTTC. It codes for CAISVVAGASYNEQFF.

The chain uses TRBV6-5 and TRBJ1-3, with TRBD1 matching 8 bases. This CDR3 spans 14 amino acids. V shed 0 bases and J 8 bases; nucleotides not matched to a gene: 3. CDR1 and CDR2 (germline): MNHEY, SVGAGI. The DNA of the CDR3 is TGTGCCAGCAGTTACTCGGCGACAGGGGACACCATATATTTT. Residues: CASSYSATGDTIYF.